This T cell receptor beta chain was recovered during a study of Graves' ophthalmopathy and Graves' hyperthyroidism. Regarding the study as a whole: Blood also contained most of the expanded thyroid clonotypes above 0.001 frequency. The study's model predicted ophthalmopathy progression at 65% to 71% sensitivity and 72% to 85% specificity.

With a duration under 3 months, ophthalmopathy in the donors showed moderate-to-severe activity, CAS ≥3 and NOSPECS ≥4. The evidence that diagnosis relied on was clinical symptoms, serum thyroxine, TRAb, thyroid ultrasound and orbital computed tomography. Beta-chain TCR CDR3 regions were amplified from RNA transcripts. The first-round RT-PCR employed HTBI primers together with the Qiagen OneStep RT-PCR kit. A multiplex PCR was then performed as the second round. TCRdb used MiXCR to reprocess the multiplex PCR reads, holding one entry per CDR3 protein. The sample comprises some 390,000 distinct CDR3 sequences, around 16% of which are singletons, and more than 1.5% rests with the top ten. This clonotype was counted at least ten times. Antigen unknown. The source is a woman between 18 and 30 years old with Graves' ophthalmopathy. The sample consisted of peripheral blood.

The DNA of the CDR3 is TGTGCCAGCAGCCGGGCGGGGGGCACTGGGGCCAACGTCCTGACTTTC. Translation: CASSRAGGTGANVLTF. The gene calls are TRBV13 and TRBJ2-6; 8 bases are shared with TRBD2. CDR3 length: 16 amino acids. Germline V CDR1 and CDR2: PRHDT, FYEKMQ (reference sequence). V trimming: 5 bases; J trimming: 2 bases; junction bases outside the gene matches: 5.